These 6 T cell receptor beta chains were all obtained from the same sample, sequenced in a study of breast tumors, draining lymph nodes, adjacent tissues. TCRdb called the multiplex PCR reads again in MiXCR, with one record for every CDR3 protein. The table has approximately 130,000 distinct CDR3 sequences, 20% to 25% seen once. The lymph nodes were axillary draining lymph nodes from breast cancer patients. The sample consisted of axillary lymph node tissue. These receptors were taken from a female donor with breast cancer. Some clones in this sample may be carry-over from other donors' samples.

Details on this clonotype: A read error may be the cause here, since a much bigger clone is one base away. Because it lacks the conserved phenylalanine or tryptophan at the end, this CDR3 is likely a read error. J is TRBJ2-3 and V is TRBV27, with D unclear. There are 12 residues in the CDR3. V lost 6 bases to trimming and J lost 6 bases, with 10 bases between them. CDR1 MNHEY and CDR2 SMNVEV come from the germline V gene (reference sequence). The CDR3 DNA is TGTGCCAGCAGGACAAGGAAGGATACGCAGTATTGT. Protein: CASRTRKDTQYC.

This clonotype was recorded many times. The chain is built from TRBV5-4 and TRBJ2-7; 8 nucleotides match TRBD1. Germline-derived CDR1 and CDR2 are SGHNT and YYREEE (reference sequence). With 4 bases clipped from V and 3 bases from J, the junction kept 3 bases outside the gene matches. The CDR3 sequence is 13 residues long. The CDR3 region is CASSVDRVYEQYF. DNA for the CDR3: TGTGCCAGCAGCGTGGACAGGGTCTACGAGCAGTACTTC.

This clonotype was recorded at least ten times. The CDR3 protein is CASSFAGIETDTQYF. The CDR3 nucleotides read TGTGCCAGCAGTTTTGCAGGGATCGAAACAGATACGCAGTATTTT. The genes are TRBV27 and TRBJ2-3, with D maybe TRBD1 (5 bases). CDR1 and CDR2 (germline): MNHEY, SMNVEV (reference sequence). Trimming shortened V by 3 bases and J by 3 bases, and 13 bases separated the two germline ends. The CDR3 contains 15 residues.

This clonotype was observed at least ten times. The chain combines TRBV11-2 with TRBJ2-2; the D is unclear. This CDR3 spans 14 amino acids. V was cut by 4 bases and J by 4 bases, with 10 bases left in between. From germline, CDR1 is SGHAT and CDR2 FQNNGV. The CDR3 DNA is TGTGCCAGCAGCTCCATCCGGGCCACCGGGGAGCTGTTTTTT. Amino acid sequence: CASSSIRATGELFF.

This clonotype was recorded at least ten times. The chain uses TRBV6-5 and TRBJ2-5; 12 positions match TRBD1. The CDR3 covers 17 residues. Trimming removed 1 base from V and 6 bases from J; junction bases left unmatched: 9. Germline assignment: CDR1 MNHEY and CDR2 SVGAGI. The CDR3 sequence is CASSYFPPGQGAKTQYF. CDR3 bases: TGTGCCAGCAGTTACTTTCCCCCGGGACAGGGGGCCAAGACCCAGTACTTC.

Comment on this clonotype: Germline and junction disagree at one end, which may indicate a read error. CDR3 sequence: CASSSDLRPVDEQFF. CDR3 nucleotides: TGTGCTAGCAGCTCAGACCTCCGCCCCGTCGATGAGCAGTTCTTC. The gene calls are TRBV7-7 and TRBJ2-1; D remains ambiguous. This CDR3 is 15 amino acids long. The germline CDR1 and CDR2 sequences are SSHAT and FNYEAQ (reference sequence).